Below are 27 T cell receptor beta chains sequenced from a single sample in a study of blood T cell repertoires in COVID-19. Libraries were prepared by immunoSEQ multiplex PCR; TCRdb keeps only in-frame clonotypes and omits some of them. The sample shows 650,000 to 800,000 clones, about 87% of them seen only once. Sequencing used peripheral blood. The source of these receptors is a woman in her late teens or twenties with acute or convalescent COVID-19.

The chain has TRBV6-6 and TRBJ1-1; no clear D gene. Trimming removed 8 bases at V and 1 base at J, with 8 bases between. This CDR3 has 12 residues. Per germline, CDR1 MNHNY and CDR2 SVGAGI (reference sequence). DNA of the CDR3: TGTGCCAGCGCCGCGGGGAACACTGAAGCTTTCTTT. It codes for CASAAGNTEAFF.

The chain links TRBV9 to TRBJ1-3, with D maybe TRBD1 (6 bases). The V and J ends lost 4 bases and 11 bases respectively, with 19 bases between them. The CDR3 totals 14 residues. From germline, CDR1 is SGDLS and CDR2 YYNGEE. The CDR3 DNA follows: TGTGCCAGCAGCCCCACCCTGGGGGGGACATCCATATATTTT. Translated, it gives CASSPTLGGTSIYF.

In regard to this clone: The sample carries other DNA sequences with the same CDR3. V gene TRBV27 combines with J gene TRBJ2-7; 11 bases fit TRBD1. CDR1 and CDR2 (germline): MNHEY, SMNVEV (reference sequence). V lost 8 bases, J lost 3 bases, and 6 bases stayed unmatched. This CDR3 is built from 14 residues. Written as DNA, the CDR3 is TGTGCCAGCTCCCCAGGGACAGGGGGCTACGAGCAGTACTTC. Its translation is CASSPGTGGYEQYF.

This rearrangement joins TRBV30 to TRBJ1-5; D is unresolved. The CDR3 consists of 14 residues. Trimming left V 2 bases short and J 0 bases short, with 8 bases between. Germline V CDR1 and CDR2: GTSNPN, SVGIG (reference sequence). In DNA form, the CDR3 reads TGTGCCTGGAGTCTCTCAGTTAGCAATCAGCCCCAGCATTTT. Amino acid sequence: CAWSLSVSNQPQHF.

The V gene is TRBV6-5, the J gene TRBJ2-1; D gene uncertain. Trimming pared 5 bases from V and 5 bases from J, leaving 10 bases between. Germline V gene lookup returns CDR1 MNHEY and CDR2 SVGAGI. The CDR3 consists of 13 residues. CDR3 loop: CASSPNENNEQFF. In DNA form, the CDR3 reads TGTGCCAGCAGTCCCAATGAGAACAATGAGCAGTTCTTC.

This chain links TRBV27 with TRBJ2-3; 7 positions match TRBD2. CDR1 is MNHEY and CDR2 is SMNVEV in the germline V gene (reference sequence). This CDR3 comprises 15 residues. V was clipped by 8 bases and J by 2 bases; unmatched bases: 10. The CDR3 region is CASSLWGGNTDTQYF. The CDR3 DNA reads TGTGCCAGCTCATTATGGGGGGGGAACACAGATACGCAGTATTTT.

The chain has TRBV4-1 and TRBJ2-7; 8 bases fit TRBD2. Germline values: CDR1 MGHRA, CDR2 YSYEKL. V lost 1 base to trimming and J lost 0 bases; unmatched junction nucleotides: 20. CDR3 size: 21 residues. CDR3 region: CASSQGERAGADEKSSYEQYF. CDR3 in DNA: TGCGCCAGCAGCCAAGGAGAGCGAGCGGGGGCCGATGAAAAAAGCTCCTACGAGCAGTACTTC.

The V gene is TRBV13, the J gene TRBJ2-7, with a tentative D call TRBD2 (6 bases). Germline CDR1 and CDR2: PRHDT and FYEKMQ (reference sequence). Deletions cut 5 bases from V and 5 bases from J, with 13 bases between. This CDR3 contains 13 residues. CDR3 coding DNA: TGTGCCAGCAGCACCGGGGAGCGGGACGAGCAGTACTTC. Residues: CASSTGERDEQYF.

The gene calls are TRBV4-1 and TRBJ2-3; 12 nucleotides match TRBD2. The CDR3 runs 17 residues. Germline CDR1 is MGHRA and CDR2 is YSYEKL. Trimming took 1 base from V and 3 from J; bases not matched to a gene: 5. This CDR3 reads CASSQAPTSGGTDTQYF. CDR3 bases: TGCGCCAGCAGCCAAGCGCCGACTAGCGGGGGTACAGATACGCAGTATTTT.

The rearrangement uses TRBV13 and TRBJ1-2; 9 bases align to TRBD1. V shed 3 bases and J 5 bases; nucleotides not matched to a gene: 7. Germline-derived CDR1 and CDR2 are PRHDT and FYEKMQ (reference sequence). CDR3 length equals 15 residues. This CDR3 reads CASSLGDREGYGYTF. The CDR3 DNA sequence: TGTGCCAGCAGCTTGGGGGACAGGGAGGGGTATGGCTACACCTTC. Drawing the rest from reference TRBV13 and TRBJ1-2, the complete variable domain is AAGVIQSPRHLIKEKRETATLKCYPIPRHDTVYWYQQGPGQDPQFLISFYEKMQSDKGSIPDRFSAQQFSDYHSELNMSSLELGDSALYFCASSLGDREGYGYTFGSGTRLTVV.

In regard to this clone: The same CDR3 can be traced to other DNA sequences in this sample. This chain connects TRBV24-1 to TRBJ1-2; TRBD1 is a possible D gene (5 bases). The CDR3 has 14 amino acids. Germline values: CDR1 KGHDR, CDR2 SFDVKD. Trimming cost V 3 bases and J 4 bases, with 11 bases left between them. CDR3 loop: CATSDPDRTYGYTF. The DNA of the CDR3 is TGTGCCACCAGTGATCCCGACAGAACCTATGGCTACACCTTC.

The chain uses TRBV3-1 (or the pseudogene TRBV3-2) and TRBJ2-7; D perhaps matches TRBD1 (5 bases). The CDR3 length is 14 residues. Germline CDR1 LGHDT, CDR2 YNNKEL (reference sequence). Trimming cost V 7 bases and J 2 bases, with 15 bases left between them. This CDR3 reads CASKLRQGTYEQYF. The CDR3 DNA follows: TGTGCCAGCAAGTTGCGGCAGGGAACCTACGAGCAGTACTTC.

V usage is TRBV9 and J usage is TRBJ2-3; D perhaps matches TRBD2 (5 bases). This CDR3 has 15 amino acids. V was cut by 4 bases and J by 0 bases, with 12 bases left in between. Per germline, CDR1 SGDLS and CDR2 YYNGEE. CDR3 DNA sequence: TGTGCCAGCAGCTCACTCGGACTTAGCACAGATACGCAGTATTTT. Its protein product is CASSSLGLSTDTQYF. Filled out from reference TRBV9 and TRBJ2-3, the complete variable domain reads DSGVTQTPKHLITATGQRVTLRCSPRSGDLSVYWYQQSLDQGLQFLIQYYNGEERAKGNILERFSAQQFPDLHSELNLSSLELGDSALYFCASSSLGLSTDTQYFGPGTRLTVL.

Remarks on this clone: Other nucleotide sequences from this sample produce the same CDR3. The J gene is TRBJ1-6, the V gene TRBV27; 7 nucleotides line up with TRBD1. The CDR3 has 15 residues. Germline V gene data show CDR1 as MNHEY and CDR2 as SMNVEV (reference sequence). V lost 1 base, J lost 8 bases, and 5 bases stayed unmatched. CDR3 loop: CASSLYRGRDSPLHF. CDR3 DNA sequence: TGTGCCAGCAGTTTATATAGGGGGCGGGATTCACCCCTCCACTTT.

The chain recombines TRBV9 with TRBJ2-1; no clear D gene. Germline V CDR1 and CDR2: SGDLS, YYNGEE. The CDR3 runs to 14 residues. Trimming took off 0 bases at V and 8 bases at J, with 12 bases between the two ends. The CDR3 DNA is TGTGCCAGCAGCGTAGGCGATAGCCTTGATGAGCAGTTCTTC. Protein: CASSVGDSLDEQFF.

This clone was detected only once. This chain links TRBV7-7 with TRBJ1-4; tentatively, D is TRBD1 (5 bases). The ends were cut back, 0 bases at V and 8 bases at J, with 13 bases in the middle. In germline, CDR1 is SSHAT, CDR2 FNYEAQ (reference sequence). CDR3 length: 15 amino acids. This CDR3 reads CASSLAGGSGEKLFF. The CDR3 nucleotides are TGTGCCAGCAGCTTAGCGGGGGGGTCAGGGGAAAAACTGTTTTTT.

This chain uses TRBV2 with TRBJ1-4, with D maybe TRBD1 (5 bases). This CDR3 comprises 16 residues. The germline V gene has CDR1 SNHLY and CDR2 FYNNEI. Trimming removed 7 bases at V and 8 bases at J, with 23 bases between. The CDR3, as DNA: TGTGCCAGCATCCCCACCCTGGTAGGGGTTAACGAAAAACTGTTTTTT. It codes for CASIPTLVGVNEKLFF.

The chain combines TRBV7-6 with TRBJ2-2; maybe TRBD1 (6 bases). The germline V gene has CDR1 SGHVS and CDR2 FNYEAQ. The CDR3 consists of 13 residues. Trimming cost V 4 bases and J 4 bases, with 7 bases left between them. The CDR3 nucleotides read TGTGCCAGCAGCTGGGGGCCCACCGGGGAGCTGTTTTTT. As protein: CASSWGPTGELFF.

The chain recombines TRBV5-1 with TRBJ1-1, with a weak D call TRBD1 (6 bases). Germline V gene sequence: CDR1 SGHRS, CDR2 YFSETQ. The CDR3 contains 16 residues. The V end lost 0 bases, the J end lost 1 base, and 13 bases lay between the germline ends. The CDR3 protein is CASSLEPGQTNTEAFF. The CDR3 nucleotides read TGCGCCAGCAGCTTGGAGCCAGGACAGACGAACACTGAAGCTTTCTTT.

The V gene is TRBV5-1, the J gene TRBJ2-7; 12 nucleotides agree with TRBD1. The V gene's germline CDR1 is SGHRS and CDR2 YFSETQ. V dropped 8 bases and J dropped 5; count of bases not matched to a gene: 5. The CDR3 runs 13 residues. As DNA, the CDR3 is TGCGCCAGTTACCGGGACAGGGGGCACGAGCAGTACTTC. Translating it yields CASYRDRGHEQYF. Complete variable domain (other parts from reference TRBV5-1 and TRBJ2-7): KAGVTQTPRYLIKTRGQQVTLSCSPISGHRSVSWYQQTPGQGLQFLFEYFSETQRNKGNFPGRFSGRQFSNSRSEMNVSTLELGDSALYLCASYRDRGHEQYFGPGTRLTVT.

The chain links TRBV30 to TRBJ1-5; a weak D match, TRBD1 (5 bases). V dropped 0 bases and J dropped 1 base, with 10 bases sitting between them. Germline values: CDR1 GTSNPN, CDR2 SVGIG (reference sequence). This CDR3 has 15 amino acids. CDR3 amino acids: CAWSVGRQSNQPQHF. The DNA of the CDR3 is TGTGCCTGGAGTGTGGGCCGACAGAGCAATCAGCCCCAGCATTTT.

This chain joins TRBV28 and TRBJ2-7; D gene uncertain. The CDR3 loop spans 15 amino acids. V gave up 5 bases and J gave up 0 bases, with 14 bases separating them. The germline gives CDR1 MDHEN, CDR2 SYDVKM. For the CDR3, the DNA is TGTGCCAGCAGTCTACCCCCAGGAAGCTCCTACGAGCAGTACTTC. This sequence encodes CASSLPPGSSYEQYF.

The chain combines TRBV30 with TRBJ1-1; D is ambiguous. Per the germline V gene, CDR1 is GTSNPN and CDR2 is SVGIG (reference sequence). Trimming left V 1 base short and J 4 bases short, with 10 bases between. The CDR3 is 13 amino acids. CDR3 region: CAWSATEGTEAFF. For the CDR3, the DNA is TGTGCCTGGAGTGCTACTGAGGGCACTGAAGCTTTCTTT.

The V and J genes are TRBV7-2 and TRBJ1-2; D remains ambiguous. V was trimmed by 1 base and J by 0 bases, leaving 15 bases between them. Germline V gene lookup returns CDR1 SGHTA and CDR2 FQGNSA. This CDR3 spans 17 amino acids. The CDR3 DNA sequence: TGTGCCAGCAGCTTAGAAGGCCCCAGGAACCCTAACTATGGCTACACCTTC. Its translation is CASSLEGPRNPNYGYTF.

This chain connects TRBV6-1 to TRBJ2-1; D remains ambiguous. The CDR3 contains 14 residues. The V end was cut by 3 bases, the J end by 10 bases, with 16 bases between. The V gene's germline CDR1 is MNHNS and CDR2 SASEGT. Written as DNA, the CDR3 is TGTGCCAGCAGTGATCTATATGCCCCGCTCGAGCAGTTCTTC. Translating gives CASSDLYAPLEQFF.

This clone was observed a single time. The chain joins TRBV19 to TRBJ1-3, with D perhaps matching TRBD1 (6 bases). The CDR3 is made up of 17 amino acids. Germline V CDR1 and CDR2: LNHDA, SQIVND (reference sequence). The V end lost 8 bases, the J end lost 5 bases, and 25 bases lay between the germline ends. The DNA of the CDR3 is TGTGCCAGTTCCCGGGGGGGCGAACCAGCTCTGCGAAACACCATATATTTT. Translation gives CASSRGGEPALRNTIYF.

The rearrangement joins TRBV6-2 or TRBV6-3 to TRBJ1-6, with unresolved D. Germline CDR1 reads MNHEY; CDR2 reads SVGEGT. V was clipped by 5 bases and J by 0 bases, with 8 bases between them. CDR3 length: 15 amino acids. The CDR3 sequence is CASSQWASYNSPLHF. The CDR3 nucleotides read TGTGCCAGCAGTCAGTGGGCCTCCTATAATTCACCCCTCCACTTT.